The present T cell receptor beta chain was sequenced within a study of control samples from healthy donors and cancer patients. There are 15 residues in the CDR3. Germline loops: CDR1 SGHRS, CDR2 YFSETQ. Germline trimming cut 3 bases from V and 4 bases from J; bases unmatched to any gene: 2. Method: immunoSEQ multiplex PCR; TCRdb's copy keeps in-frame clones and lacks some. The sample lists about 14,000 clones, approximately 80% occurring once. The chain carries TRBV5-1 and TRBJ2-1; 12 bases match TRBD2. The source material was formalin-fixed, paraffin-embedded tissue. The origin of this receptor is a female donor with lung cancer. CDR3 DNA sequence: TGCGCCAGCAGCTGGACTAGCGGGGAGTACAATGAGCAGTTCTTC. Translating gives CASSWTSGEYNEQFF.